This is a list of T cell receptor beta chains from one sample in a study of blood T cell repertoires in COVID-19. Method: immunoSEQ multiplex PCR; TCRdb's copy keeps in-frame clones and lacks some. The sample records 200,000 to 300,000 clones, around 90% being singletons. The sequenced sample consisted of peripheral blood. Source of these receptors: a woman in her sixties with COVID-19, enrolled during active disease. Each CDR3 is given with its conserved first and last residue. The order of the fields is clone size, J gene, D gene, V gene, CDR3 DNA, CDR3 protein. D genes are given only for firm matches. Clone size is given for some rows only: seen once, a few or many times, or a class if the clone is expanded.

>-|TRBJ1-6|TRBD1|TRBV2
TGTGCCAGCAGCCGGACAGGGCTCGAGTTATCACCCCTCCACTTT
CASSRTGLELSPLHF
>-|TRBJ2-3|-|TRBV4-1
TGCGCCAGCAGCCAAATACACACAGATACGCAGTATTTT
CASSQIHTDTQYF
>-|TRBJ2-1|-|TRBV28
TGTGCCAGCAGTCAAGGGAGAGGCAATGAGCAGTTCTTC
CASSQGRGNEQFF
>-|TRBJ1-5|-|TRBV28
TGTGCCAGCAGTTTTGGGGGGGGCCAGGGCCACAATCAGCCCCAGCATTTT
CASSFGGGQGHNQPQHF
>-|TRBJ1-5|-|TRBV28
TGTGCCAGCAGTCCCGTGGAACAGGGCAGCAATCAGCCCCAGCATTTT
CASSPVEQGSNQPQHF
>-|TRBJ1-4|-|TRBV4-3
TGCGCCAGCAGCCAAGCTGGGCAGGTCGGTGAAAAACTGTTTTTT
CASSQAGQVGEKLFF
>-|TRBJ2-4|-|TRBV3-1/TRBV3-2
TGTGCCAGCAGCCTAAAGGATGGGCGGTACTTC
CASSLKDGRYF
>-|TRBJ2-5|TRBD2|TRBV4-1
TGCGCCAGCGGAGCGGGGGCCTACCAAGAGACCCAGTACTTC
CASGAGAYQETQYF
>-|TRBJ2-5|TRBD2|TRBV29-1
TGCAGCGTGGGCGGGGGGACTAGCGGGGAGACCCAGTACTTC
CSVGGGTSGETQYF
>-|TRBJ2-7|-|TRBV15
TGTGCCACCAGCAGAGCGAGGGGGGGAGCCGAGCAGTACTTC
CATSRARGGAEQYF
>-|TRBJ2-1|TRBD2|TRBV7-9
TGTGCCAGCAGCCCTATACTAGCGGGAGGGCCGGGATCCTACAATGAGCAGTTCTTC
CASSPILAGGPGSYNEQFF
>-|TRBJ2-1|TRBD2|TRBV11-3
TGTGCCAGCAGCTCAGGCGCCCTGCGGGAGGCCGCCTACAATGAGCAGTTCTTC
CASSSGALREAAYNEQFF
>-|TRBJ2-7|-|TRBV28
TGTGCCAGCAGTTTCCCTCCACCGGGTACCTACGAGCAGTACTTC
CASSFPPPGTYEQYF
>-|TRBJ2-7|TRBD1|TRBV18
TGTGCCAGCCAAACCGGGACAGGGAGGATCGGCGAGCAGTACTTC
CASQTGTGRIGEQYF
>-|TRBJ2-1|TRBD1|TRBV19
TGTGCCAGTAGTCATTCACAGGGGGCCCTCACGGGGGAGCAGTTCTTC
CASSHSQGALTGEQFF
>-|TRBJ2-1|TRBD2|TRBV2
TGTGCCAGCAGTACGAGGGGACTAGCGGTTCCCAATGAGCAGTTCTTC
CASSTRGLAVPNEQFF
>-|TRBJ1-1|-|TRBV25-1
TGTGCCAGCAGTGAATTAGCGAACACTGAAGCTTTCTTT
CASSELANTEAFF
>-|TRBJ2-1|TRBD1|TRBV19
TGTGCCAGTAGTAAAAGACAGGGGGCTCCGGGGCATGAGCAGTTCTTC
CASSKRQGAPGHEQFF
>once|TRBJ2-1|TRBD1|TRBV7-2
TGTGCCAGCAGCTCACCCGGACAGGCGTCGAGTGAGCAGTTCTTC
CASSSPGQASSEQFF
>-|TRBJ2-2|-|TRBV9
TGTGCCAGCAGCGTAGTTCCGCGGGGCACCGGGGAGCTGTTTTTT
CASSVVPRGTGELFF
>-|TRBJ2-1|-|TRBV9
TGTGCCAGCAGCGTAGGGGCTAGCGAGTTCTACAATGAGCAGTTCTTC
CASSVGASEFYNEQFF
>-|TRBJ2-1|TRBD2|TRBV6-1
TGTGCCAGCAGTGAAATACTAGCGAACAATGAGCAGTTCTTC
CASSEILANNEQFF
>-|TRBJ1-1|-|TRBV18
TGTGCCAGCTCATCCCTGGGACTGCTGAACACTGAAGCTTTCTTT
CASSSLGLLNTEAFF
>-|TRBJ2-2|TRBD2|TRBV3-1/TRBV3-2
TGTGCCAGCAGCAACGAACTGGCTAGCGGAAACACCGGGGAGCTGTTTTTT
CASSNELASGNTGELFF
>-|TRBJ1-4|-|TRBV30
TGTGCCTCATCCCCCGGGGTAGCAAAAAATGAAAAACTGTTTTTT
CASSPGVAKNEKLFF
>once|TRBJ1-5|-|TRBV20-1
TGCAGTGCTCCCAACGGGGCCCAGCATTTT
CSAPNGAQHF
>-|TRBJ2-2|TRBD1|TRBV5-4
TGTGCCAGCAGCCAAAAACAGGGGGCATACACCGGGGAGCTGTTTTTT
CASSQKQGAYTGELFF
>-|TRBJ1-1|-|TRBV6-4
TGTGCCAGCAGAAAAGACAGACAAAACACTGAAGCTTTCTTT
CASRKDRQNTEAFF
>-|TRBJ2-5|TRBD2|TRBV7-2
TGTGCCAGCAGCTCTAGCGGGAGGACGGAGACCCAGTACTTC
CASSSSGRTETQYF
>once|TRBJ1-4|-|TRBV5-1
TGCGCCAGCAGCTTGGGGGAGGTAGTGACTAATGAAAAACTGTTTTTT
CASSLGEVVTNEKLFF
>few|TRBJ2-2|TRBD1|TRBV6-1
TGTGCCAGCAGTGATGGACAGGGGCCCGACACCGGGGAGCTGTTTTTT
CASSDGQGPDTGELFF
>-|TRBJ1-1|TRBD1|TRBV2
TGTGCCACCTCCGGACAGGGGGTTACTGAAGCTTTCTTT
CATSGQGVTEAFF
>-|TRBJ1-1|TRBD1|TRBV19
TGTGCCAGTAACCCACAGGGGTACACTGAAGCTTTCTTT
CASNPQGYTEAFF